What follows are 21 T cell receptor beta chains derived from one specimen sequenced in a study of shared clonotypes between healthy human individuals. Positive CCR7 selection of CD45RO-negative cells yielded the naive CD8 cells, and terminally differentiated effector memory CD45RA+ cells were excluded. The assay was immunoSEQ multiplex PCR, and TCRdb's table has in-frame clones only and misses some. The sample includes under 1 million clones, approximately 97% of them seen just once. Sequencing was carried out using naive CD8+ T cells sorted from blood. All receptors derive from a man aged 25 to 40 in good health.

This clone was observed once. The V and J genes are TRBV13 and TRBJ2-7; tentatively, D is TRBD1 (6 bases). CDR1 is PRHDT, CDR2 FYEKMQ, per germline (reference sequence). The V and J ends lost 4 bases and 6 bases respectively, with 16 bases between them. This CDR3 contains 14 residues. The CDR3 DNA sequence: TGTGCCAGCAGCTCATACACAGGGCAGGGCGAGCAGTACTTC. Its protein is CASSSYTGQGEQYF.

The rearrangement links TRBV27 to TRBJ2-3; TRBD1 matches 7 bases. In germline, CDR1 is MNHEY, CDR2 SMNVEV (reference sequence). This CDR3 region has 17 residues. The V gene end was trimmed by 5 bases and the J gene end by 4 bases; junction bases not matched to a gene: 15. CDR3 loop: CASSPTLGRGFADTQYF. CDR3 coding DNA: TGTGCCAGCAGTCCTACCCTAGGCAGGGGGTTCGCAGATACGCAGTATTTT.

This clone was seen only once. The chain employs TRBV19 and TRBJ1-1; D unclear. V lost 10 bases, J lost 6 bases, and 15 bases lay in between. The CDR3 is made up of 12 amino acids. Germline CDR1 reads LNHDA; CDR2 reads SQIVND (reference sequence). The CDR3 spells CATVVGVSEAFF. DNA of the CDR3: TGTGCCACCGTTGTCGGAGTGTCTGAAGCTTTCTTT.

This chain joins TRBV29-1 and TRBJ2-1; 10 bases align to TRBD1. The length of the CDR3 is 15 residues. Germline CDR1 reads SQVTM; CDR2 reads ANQGSEA. V shed 3 bases, J shed 3 bases, and the junction held 5 bases outside the gene matches. The CDR3 DNA is TGCAGCGTTGAGGGTTGGACAGGGGGCTACAATGAGCAGTTCTTC. Encoded protein: CSVEGWTGGYNEQFF.

The rearrangement links TRBV27 to TRBJ2-1; D might be TRBD2 (5 bases). In germline, CDR1 is MNHEY, CDR2 SMNVEV (reference sequence). The CDR3 is 12 residues long. Between the trimmed V and J ends, which lost 9 bases and 10 bases, there was a span of 16 bases. Written as DNA, the CDR3 is TGTGCCAGTAGCGCCACTTCGTTAGAGCAGTTCTTC. It yields the protein CASSATSLEQFF.

With regard to this clone: An end of the junction does not agree with germline; a read error may underlie this. The chain combines TRBV27 with TRBJ1-2; maybe TRBD1 (6 bases). CDR3 size: 13 residues. CDR1 is MNHEY, CDR2 SMNVEV, per germline (reference sequence). The CDR3 loop is CASIINSWTAFLF. For the CDR3, the DNA is TGTGCCAGCATCATAAACTCGTGGACAGCCTTTTTATTC.

This sequence joins TRBV7-9 and TRBJ2-6; D gene uncertain. The CDR3 length is 16 residues. Germline CDR1 reads SEHNR; CDR2 reads FQNEAQ (reference sequence). Trimming stripped 2 bases from V and 0 bases from J, with 8 bases between. CDR3 coding DNA: TGTGCCAGCAGCTTAAGTTTGGGCTCTGGGGCCAACGTCCTGACTTTC. Encoded protein: CASSLSLGSGANVLTF.

The chain links TRBV28 to TRBJ2-1, with 10 nucleotides matching TRBD2. The J segment lost 6 bases and the V segment lost 3 bases, leaving 8 bases of the junction unmatched. Per the germline V gene, CDR1 is MDHEN and CDR2 is SYDVKM. This CDR3 has 16 amino acids. This CDR3 is CASSLLAGALGNEQFF. CDR3 DNA: TGTGCCAGCAGTTTGCTAGCGGGAGCCCTTGGCAATGAGCAGTTCTTC.

V gene TRBV15 combines with J gene TRBJ1-5; D gene ambiguous. CDR1 is LNHNV and CDR2 is YYDKDF in the germline V gene (reference sequence). The V and J ends lost 1 base and 6 bases respectively, with 7 bases between them. The CDR3 covers 13 residues. This chain's CDR3 is CATSRVGGQPQHF. The CDR3 DNA is TGTGCCACCAGCAGAGTTGGAGGTCAGCCCCAGCATTTT.

The chain has TRBV11-2 and TRBJ2-2; 8 bases agree with TRBD2. The CDR3 has 16 residues. Germline CDR1 reads SGHAT; CDR2 reads FQNNGV. The V and J ends lost 3 bases and 8 bases, in that order; junction bases with no gene match: 11. This chain's CDR3 is CASSFSSGLPFGELFF. Written as DNA, the CDR3 is TGTGCCAGCAGCTTTTCTAGCGGGCTACCTTTTGGGGAGCTGTTTTTT.

The V call is TRBV13, the J call TRBJ2-4, with 7 positions matching TRBD2. This CDR3 comprises 18 residues. The V segment lost 4 bases and the J segment 3 bases; nucleotides outside the gene matches: 15. Germline V gene lookup returns CDR1 PRHDT and CDR2 FYEKMQ (reference sequence). The CDR3 region has the DNA TGTGCCAGCAGCTCGAGGGAAAGCGGGAATGGGGTCAAAAACATTCAGTACTTC. Residues: CASSSRESGNGVKNIQYF.

This clone appeared once. The genes are TRBV2 and TRBJ1-1; TRBD1 is a possible D gene (5 bases). The ends were cut back, 8 bases at V and 2 bases at J, with 18 bases in the middle. This CDR3 is 15 amino acids long. Germline V gives CDR1 SNHLY, CDR2 FYNNEI. CDR3 region: CASPLSFDSNTEAFF. CDR3 DNA sequence: TGTGCCAGCCCCTTATCTTTCGACAGCAACACTGAAGCTTTCTTT.

V usage is TRBV6-1 and J usage is TRBJ2-5, with a weak D call TRBD1 (6 bases). V shed 1 base and J shed 6 bases, with 15 bases lying between them. Germline CDR1 is MNHNS and CDR2 is SASEGT. The CDR3 totals 15 residues. This CDR3 reads CASSEDPGTLQTQYF. CDR3 coding DNA: TGTGCCAGCAGTGAAGACCCCGGGACACTTCAGACCCAGTACTTC.

This sequence joins TRBV6-5 and TRBJ2-7; TRBD1 aligns across 8 bases. This CDR3 region has 12 residues. Germline lookup yields CDR1 MNHEY and CDR2 SVGAGI. The junction had 5 bases not matched to a gene; V was cut back by 7 bases and J by 6 bases. The CDR3 DNA sequence: TGTGCCAGCACCCCGGACAGGGCCGAGCAGTACTTC. Encoded protein: CASTPDRAEQYF.

With respect to this clone: This CDR3 is also generated by other DNA sequences in the sample. The chain has TRBV27 and TRBJ2-7; 7 positions agree with TRBD2. The CDR3 is made up of 12 amino acids. The J segment lost 3 bases and the V segment lost 4 bases, leaving 0 bases of the junction unmatched. Germline V lookup: CDR1 MNHEY, CDR2 SMNVEV (reference sequence). The CDR3 spells CASSSGGYEQYF. The DNA of the CDR3 is TGTGCCAGCAGTTCGGGGGGCTACGAGCAGTACTTC.

V gene TRBV7-8 combines with J gene TRBJ2-7, with D perhaps matching TRBD2 (6 bases). The V end lost 2 bases, the J end lost 1 base, and 15 bases lay between the germline ends. The CDR3 consists of 16 residues. Per germline, CDR1 SGHVS and CDR2 FQNEAQ. CDR3 protein: CASSLRYRERSYEQYF. CDR3 nucleotides: TGTGCCAGCAGCTTAAGGTATCGGGAGAGGTCCTACGAGCAGTACTTC.

The chain uses TRBV27 and TRBJ2-3; the D gene could be TRBD1 or TRBD2 (6 bases each). Germline V gives CDR1 MNHEY, CDR2 SMNVEV (reference sequence). Between the trimmed V and J ends, which lost 3 bases and 4 bases, there was a span of 17 bases. The CDR3 is made up of 16 amino acids. In nucleotides, the CDR3 is TGTGCCAGCAGTTTCCGGGTCAGGGGAGGATCAGATACGCAGTATTTT. Protein product: CASSFRVRGGSDTQYF.

The chain joins TRBV6-5 to TRBJ2-7, with D uncertain. Germline-derived CDR1 and CDR2 are MNHEY and SVGAGI. V lost 0 bases and J 5 bases, leaving 14 bases between the germline ends. The CDR3 runs 15 residues. This CDR3 is CASSYSNGPPDEQYF. The CDR3 DNA follows: TGTGCCAGCAGTTACTCGAACGGTCCGCCGGACGAGCAGTACTTC.

This clone was seen once. CDR3 amino acids: CATSKNGQPNYEQYF. Here the CDR3 DNA reads TGTGCCACCAGCAAAAATGGACAGCCAAACTACGAGCAGTACTTC. The chain couples TRBV15 to TRBJ2-7; the D gene is possibly TRBD1 (6 bases). Trimming took off 4 bases at V and 3 bases at J, with 16 bases between the two ends. The CDR3 runs to 15 residues. CDR1 is LNHNV, CDR2 YYDKDF, per germline (reference sequence).

The chain recombines TRBV28 with TRBJ1-1; D remains ambiguous. The CDR3 is 14 residues long. Between the trimmed V and J ends, which lost 5 bases and 5 bases, there was a span of 15 bases. Germline assignment: CDR1 MDHEN and CDR2 SYDVKM. CDR3 coding DNA: TGTGCCAGCAGTCCCATCACGAGTGGGACTGAAGCTTTCTTT. This gives the protein CASSPITSGTEAFF.

The chain has TRBV7-6 and TRBJ2-7, with 8 bases aligning to TRBD1. Per the germline V gene, CDR1 is SGHVS and CDR2 is FNYEAQ. The CDR3 length is 14 residues. Trimming took 4 bases from V and 2 from J; bases not matched to a gene: 4. CDR3 sequence reads: CASSSTGAPYEQYF. In nucleotides, the CDR3 is TGTGCCAGCAGCTCGACAGGGGCTCCCTACGAGCAGTACTTC.